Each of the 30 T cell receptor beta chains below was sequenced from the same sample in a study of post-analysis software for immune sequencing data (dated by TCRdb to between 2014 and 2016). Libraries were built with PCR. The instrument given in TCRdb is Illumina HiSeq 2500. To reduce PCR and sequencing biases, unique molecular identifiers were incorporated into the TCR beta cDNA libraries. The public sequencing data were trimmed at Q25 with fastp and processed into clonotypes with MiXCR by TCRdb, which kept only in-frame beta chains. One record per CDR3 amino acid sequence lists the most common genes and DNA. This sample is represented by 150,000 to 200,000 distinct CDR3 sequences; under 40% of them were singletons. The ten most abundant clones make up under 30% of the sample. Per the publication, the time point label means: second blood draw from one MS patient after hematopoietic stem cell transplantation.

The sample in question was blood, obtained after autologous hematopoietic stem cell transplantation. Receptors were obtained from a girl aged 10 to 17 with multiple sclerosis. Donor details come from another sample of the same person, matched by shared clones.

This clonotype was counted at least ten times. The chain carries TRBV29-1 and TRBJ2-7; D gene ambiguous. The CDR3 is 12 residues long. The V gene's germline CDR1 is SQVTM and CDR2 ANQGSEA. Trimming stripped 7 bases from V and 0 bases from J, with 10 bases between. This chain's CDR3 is CSGTSSSYEQYF. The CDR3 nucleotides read TGCAGCGGAACTTCGAGCTCCTACGAGCAGTACTTC.

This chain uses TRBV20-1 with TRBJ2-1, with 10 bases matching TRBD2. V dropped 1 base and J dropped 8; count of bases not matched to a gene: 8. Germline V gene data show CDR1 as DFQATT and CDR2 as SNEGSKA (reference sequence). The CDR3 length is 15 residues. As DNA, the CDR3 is TGCAGTGCTAGAGGGGAAGGGACTAGCGCGTATGAGCAGTTCTTC. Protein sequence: CSARGEGTSAYEQFF.

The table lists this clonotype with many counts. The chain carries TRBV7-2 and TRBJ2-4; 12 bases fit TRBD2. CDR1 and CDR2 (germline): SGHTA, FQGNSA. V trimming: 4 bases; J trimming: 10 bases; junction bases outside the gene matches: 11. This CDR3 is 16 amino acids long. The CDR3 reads CASSSGLAGTGGIQYF. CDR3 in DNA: TGTGCCAGCAGCTCCGGACTAGCGGGAACTGGGGGGATTCAGTACTTC.

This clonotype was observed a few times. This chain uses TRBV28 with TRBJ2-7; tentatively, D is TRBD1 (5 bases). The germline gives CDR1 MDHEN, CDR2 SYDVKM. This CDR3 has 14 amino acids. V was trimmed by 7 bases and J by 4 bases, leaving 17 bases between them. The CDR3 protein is CASTRLDTGYEQYF. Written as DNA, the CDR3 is TGTGCCAGCACCCGGCTGGACACAGGTTACGAGCAGTACTTC.

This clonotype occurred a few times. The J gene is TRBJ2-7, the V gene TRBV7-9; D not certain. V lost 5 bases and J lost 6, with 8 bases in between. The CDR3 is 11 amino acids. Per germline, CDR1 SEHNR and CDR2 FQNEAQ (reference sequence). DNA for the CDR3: TGTGCCAGCAGCAGCCTCGGCGAGCAGTACTTC. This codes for CASSSLGEQYF.

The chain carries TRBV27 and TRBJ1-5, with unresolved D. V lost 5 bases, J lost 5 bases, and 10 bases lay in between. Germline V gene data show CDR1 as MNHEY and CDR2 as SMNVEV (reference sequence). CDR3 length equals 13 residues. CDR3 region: CASSPGSHQPQHF. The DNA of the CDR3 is TGTGCCAGCAGTCCTGGGAGCCATCAGCCCCAGCATTTT.

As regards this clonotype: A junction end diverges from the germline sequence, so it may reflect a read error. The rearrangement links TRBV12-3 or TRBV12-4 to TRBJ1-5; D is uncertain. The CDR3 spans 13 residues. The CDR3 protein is CASTSKRNRPQHF. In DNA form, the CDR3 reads TGTGCCAGCACTTCGAAGCGGAATCGGCCCCAGCATTTT.

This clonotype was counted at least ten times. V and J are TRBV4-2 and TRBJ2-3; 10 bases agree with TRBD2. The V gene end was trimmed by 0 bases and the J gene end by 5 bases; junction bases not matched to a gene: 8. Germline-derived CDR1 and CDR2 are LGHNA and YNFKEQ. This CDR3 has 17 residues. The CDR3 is CASSQDEGRLAGDTQYF. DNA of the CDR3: TGTGCCAGCAGCCAAGATGAGGGTAGACTAGCGGGAGATACGCAGTATTTT.

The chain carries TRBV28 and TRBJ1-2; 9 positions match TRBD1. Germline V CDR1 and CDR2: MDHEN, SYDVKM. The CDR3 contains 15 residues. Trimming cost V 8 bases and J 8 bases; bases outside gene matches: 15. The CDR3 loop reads CASRSHETGGEGYTF. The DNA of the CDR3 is TGTGCCAGCCGCTCCCATGAGACAGGGGGAGAAGGCTACACCTTC.

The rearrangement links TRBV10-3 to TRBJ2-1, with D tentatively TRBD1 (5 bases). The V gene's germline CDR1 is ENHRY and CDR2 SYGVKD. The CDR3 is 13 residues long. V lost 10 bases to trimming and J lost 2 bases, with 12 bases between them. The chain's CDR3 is CATQGLTYNEQFF. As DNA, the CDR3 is TGTGCCACCCAGGGTCTTACCTACAATGAGCAGTTCTTC.

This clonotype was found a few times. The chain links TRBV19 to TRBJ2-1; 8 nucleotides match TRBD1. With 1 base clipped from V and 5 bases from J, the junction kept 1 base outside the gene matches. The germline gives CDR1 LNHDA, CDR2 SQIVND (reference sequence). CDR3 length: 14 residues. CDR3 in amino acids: CASSIGQGHNEQFF. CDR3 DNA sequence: TGTGCCAGTAGTATAGGACAGGGGCACAATGAGCAGTTCTTC.

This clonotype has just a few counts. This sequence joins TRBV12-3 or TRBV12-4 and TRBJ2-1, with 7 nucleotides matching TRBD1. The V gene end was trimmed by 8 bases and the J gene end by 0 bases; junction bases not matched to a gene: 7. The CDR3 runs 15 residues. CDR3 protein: CASGKGAFSYNEQFF. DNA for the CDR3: TGTGCCAGCGGTAAGGGGGCTTTCTCCTACAATGAGCAGTTCTTC.

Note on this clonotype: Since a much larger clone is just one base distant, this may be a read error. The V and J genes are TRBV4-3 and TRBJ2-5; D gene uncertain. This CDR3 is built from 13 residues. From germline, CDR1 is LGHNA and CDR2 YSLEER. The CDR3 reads CANSQAFGETQYF. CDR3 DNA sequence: TGCGCCAACAGCCAAGCGTTTGGAGAGACCCAGTACTTC.

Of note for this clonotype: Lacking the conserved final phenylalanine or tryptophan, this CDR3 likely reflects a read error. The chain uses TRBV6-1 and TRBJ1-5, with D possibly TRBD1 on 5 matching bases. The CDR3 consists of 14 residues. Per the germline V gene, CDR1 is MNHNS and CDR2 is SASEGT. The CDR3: CAGSDSMGNQPQHL. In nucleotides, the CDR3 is TGTGCCGGCAGTGACAGCATGGGCAATCAGCCCCAGCATCTT.

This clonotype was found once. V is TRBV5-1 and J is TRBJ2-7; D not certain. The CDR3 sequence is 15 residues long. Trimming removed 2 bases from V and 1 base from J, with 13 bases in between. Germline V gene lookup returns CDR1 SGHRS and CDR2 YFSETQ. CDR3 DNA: TGCGCCAGCAGCTTTTTCCCGGACCCATCCTACGAGCAGTACTTC. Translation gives CASSFFPDPSYEQYF.

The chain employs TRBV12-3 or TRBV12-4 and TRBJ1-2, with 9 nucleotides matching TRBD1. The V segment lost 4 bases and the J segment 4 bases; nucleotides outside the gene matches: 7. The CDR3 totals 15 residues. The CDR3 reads CASSSGTGNTYGYTF. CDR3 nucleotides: TGTGCCAGCAGTTCTGGGACAGGGAATACCTATGGCTACACCTTC.

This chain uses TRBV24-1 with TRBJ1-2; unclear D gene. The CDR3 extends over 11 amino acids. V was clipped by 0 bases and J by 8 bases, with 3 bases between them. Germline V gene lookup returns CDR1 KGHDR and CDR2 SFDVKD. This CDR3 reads CATSDLAGYTF. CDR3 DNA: TGTGCCACCAGTGATTTGGCAGGCTACACCTTC.

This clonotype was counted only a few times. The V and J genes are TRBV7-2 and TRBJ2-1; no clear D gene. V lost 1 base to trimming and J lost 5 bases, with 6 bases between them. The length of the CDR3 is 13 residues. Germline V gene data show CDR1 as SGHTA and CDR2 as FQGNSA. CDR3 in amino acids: CASSLGTNNEQFF. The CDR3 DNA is TGTGCCAGCAGCTTAGGGACCAACAATGAGCAGTTCTTC.

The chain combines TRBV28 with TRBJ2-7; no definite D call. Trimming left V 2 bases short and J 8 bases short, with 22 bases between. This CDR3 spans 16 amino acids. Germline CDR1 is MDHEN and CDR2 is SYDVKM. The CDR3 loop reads CASSLAHSAGSGKQYF. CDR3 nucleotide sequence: TGTGCCAGCAGTTTAGCACACAGCGCTGGGTCTGGGAAGCAGTACTTC.

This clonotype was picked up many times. The CDR3 DNA is TGTGCCACATCGGACAGGGGGAAAAGTTTCGACTATGGCTACACCTTC. This gives the protein CATSDRGKSFDYGYTF. This chain links TRBV10-3 with TRBJ1-2; TRBD1 matches 10 bases. This CDR3 is 16 amino acids long. V trimming: 10 bases; J trimming: 3 bases; junction bases outside the gene matches: 14. CDR1 is ENHRY and CDR2 is SYGVKD in the germline V gene.

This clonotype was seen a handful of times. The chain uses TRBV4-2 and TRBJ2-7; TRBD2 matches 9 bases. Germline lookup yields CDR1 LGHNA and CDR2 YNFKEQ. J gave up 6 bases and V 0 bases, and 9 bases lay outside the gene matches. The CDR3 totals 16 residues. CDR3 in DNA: TGTGCCAGCAGCCAAGATTTAGGAGCGGGAGGAGGCGAGCAGTACTTC. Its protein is CASSQDLGAGGGEQYF.

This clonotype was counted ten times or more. As DNA, the CDR3 is TGTGCCAGCACGGAGGGGAACGCCAAAAACATTCAGTACTTC. It codes for CASTEGNAKNIQYF. This chain joins TRBV13 and TRBJ2-4; D perhaps matches TRBD2 (6 bases). V was shortened by 7 bases and J by 1 base, with 11 bases between the two germline ends. The germline gives CDR1 PRHDT, CDR2 FYEKMQ (reference sequence). The CDR3 sequence is 14 residues long. Using reference TRBV13 and TRBJ2-4 for the parts outside the CDR3, the full variable domain is AAGVIQSPRHLIKEKRETATLKCYPIPRHDTVYWYQQGPGQDPQFLISFYEKMQSDKGSIPDRFSAQQFSDYHSELNMSSLELGDSALYFCASTEGNAKNIQYFGAGTRLSVL.

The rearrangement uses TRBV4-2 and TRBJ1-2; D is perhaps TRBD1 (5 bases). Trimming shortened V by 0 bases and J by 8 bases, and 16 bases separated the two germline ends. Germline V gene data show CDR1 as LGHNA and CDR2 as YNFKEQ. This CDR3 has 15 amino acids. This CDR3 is CASSQDEGGEFGYTF. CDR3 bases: TGTGCCAGCAGCCAAGATGAGGGAGGGGAATTCGGCTACACCTTC.

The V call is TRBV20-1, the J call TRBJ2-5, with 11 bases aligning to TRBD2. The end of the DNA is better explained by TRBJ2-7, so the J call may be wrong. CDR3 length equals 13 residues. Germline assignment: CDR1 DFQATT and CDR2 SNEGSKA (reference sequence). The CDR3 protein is CSAELAGVYEQYF. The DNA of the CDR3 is TGCAGTGCTGAACTAGCGGGGGTCTACGAGCAGTACTTC.

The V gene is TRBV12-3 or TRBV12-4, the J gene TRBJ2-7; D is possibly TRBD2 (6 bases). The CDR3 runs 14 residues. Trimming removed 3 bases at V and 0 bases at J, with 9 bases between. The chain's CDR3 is CASSFGGNSYEQYF. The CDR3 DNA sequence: TGTGCCAGCAGTTTTGGCGGGAACTCCTACGAGCAGTACTTC.

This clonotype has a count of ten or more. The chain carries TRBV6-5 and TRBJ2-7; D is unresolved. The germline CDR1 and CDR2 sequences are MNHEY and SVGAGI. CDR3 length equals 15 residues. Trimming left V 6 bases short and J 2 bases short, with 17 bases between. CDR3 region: CASSSPFRPPYEQYF. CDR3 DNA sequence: TGTGCCAGCAGCTCCCCCTTTAGACCCCCCTACGAGCAGTACTTC.

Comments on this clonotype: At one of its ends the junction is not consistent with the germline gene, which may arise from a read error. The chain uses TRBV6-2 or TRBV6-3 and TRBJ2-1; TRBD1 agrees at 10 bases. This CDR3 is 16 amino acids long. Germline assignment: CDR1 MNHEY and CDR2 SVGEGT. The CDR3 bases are TGTACCAGCAGTCCTCCCGGGACAGGGGCCTACAATGAGCAGTTCTTC. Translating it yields CTSSPPGTGAYNEQFF.

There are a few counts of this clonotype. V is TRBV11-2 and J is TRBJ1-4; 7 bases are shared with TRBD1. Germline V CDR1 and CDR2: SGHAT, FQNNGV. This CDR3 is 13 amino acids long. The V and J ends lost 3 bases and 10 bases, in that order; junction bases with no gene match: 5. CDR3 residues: CASSFGTDTKLFF. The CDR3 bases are TGTGCCAGCAGCTTCGGGACAGATACAAAACTGTTTTTT.

The CDR3 DNA reads as TGTGCCAGCAGTACCCCGGGACAGGGTTTTCAGCCCCAGCATTTT. This encodes CASSTPGQGFQPQHF. The chain carries TRBV6-2 or TRBV6-3 and TRBJ1-5; 9 nucleotides match TRBD1. J lost 6 bases, V lost 5 bases, and 8 bases had no gene match. Germline-derived CDR1 and CDR2 are MNHEY and SVGEGT. The CDR3 is 15 amino acids.

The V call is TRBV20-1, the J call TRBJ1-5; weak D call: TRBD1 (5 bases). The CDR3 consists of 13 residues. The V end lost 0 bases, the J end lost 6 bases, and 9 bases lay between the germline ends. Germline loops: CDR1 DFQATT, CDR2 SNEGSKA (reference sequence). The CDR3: CSARDQRGQPQHF. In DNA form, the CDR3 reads TGCAGTGCTAGAGATCAGAGGGGTCAGCCCCAGCATTTT.